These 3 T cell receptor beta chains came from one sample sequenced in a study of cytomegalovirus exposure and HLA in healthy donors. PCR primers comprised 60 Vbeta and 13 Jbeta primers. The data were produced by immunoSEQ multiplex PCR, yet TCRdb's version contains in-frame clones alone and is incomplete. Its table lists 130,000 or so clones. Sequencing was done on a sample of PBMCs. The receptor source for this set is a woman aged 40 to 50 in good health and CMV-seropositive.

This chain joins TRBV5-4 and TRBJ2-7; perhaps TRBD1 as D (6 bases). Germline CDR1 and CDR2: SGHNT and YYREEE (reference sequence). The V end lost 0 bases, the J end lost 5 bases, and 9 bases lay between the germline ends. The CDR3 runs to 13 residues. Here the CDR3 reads CASSLVRGDEQYF. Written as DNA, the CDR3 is TGTGCCAGCAGCTTGGTCAGGGGTGACGAGCAGTACTTC.

CDR3 residues: CASSIPEGRDEQFF. The DNA of the CDR3 is TGTGCCAGTAGTATCCCTGAGGGGAGGGATGAGCAGTTCTTC. The chain recombines TRBV19 with TRBJ2-1, with 7 bases lining up with TRBD2. The junction had 7 bases not matched to a gene; V was cut back by 3 bases and J by 8 bases. The germline V gene has CDR1 LNHDA and CDR2 SQIVND (reference sequence). This CDR3 is 14 amino acids long.

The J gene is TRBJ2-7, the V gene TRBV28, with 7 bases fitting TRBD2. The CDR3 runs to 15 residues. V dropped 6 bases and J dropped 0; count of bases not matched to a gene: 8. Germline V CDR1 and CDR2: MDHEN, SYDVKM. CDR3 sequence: CASSPQAGTSYEQYF. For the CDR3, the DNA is TGTGCCAGCAGCCCGCAAGCGGGGACCTCCTACGAGCAGTACTTC. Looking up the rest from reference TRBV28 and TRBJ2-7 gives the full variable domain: DVKVTQSSRYLVKRTGEKVFLECVQDMDHENMFWYRQDPGLGLRLIYFSYDVKMKEKGDIPEGYSVSREKKERFSLILESASTNQTSMYLCASSPQAGTSYEQYFGPGTRLTVT.